The 15 T cell receptor beta chains listed next were all sequenced from one sample in a study of cytomegalovirus exposure and HLA in healthy donors. Primers: 60 Vbeta forward and 13 Jbeta reverse. TCRdb's table, derived via immunoSEQ multiplex PCR, lists solely in-frame clones and lacks some. The sample lists some 120,000 clones; about 73% were seen once. The sample was PBMCs. The receptors originated from a woman in her forties or fifties in good health and CMV-seropositive.

This clone has only a few counts. V usage is TRBV5-4 and J usage is TRBJ2-1, with 7 positions matching TRBD2. Germline CDR1 reads SGHNT; CDR2 reads YYREEE (reference sequence). The CDR3 covers 15 residues. The V gene end was trimmed by 0 bases and the J gene end by 4 bases; junction bases not matched to a gene: 4. The CDR3 loop is CASSLVGGGYNEQFF. CDR3 DNA: TGTGCCAGCAGCTTGGTTGGCGGGGGATACAATGAGCAGTTCTTC.

The CDR3 DNA follows: TGTGCCAGCAGCTTAACCTCCGGAGGGAGAGCCGGGGAGCTGTTTTTT. It translates to CASSLTSGGRAGELFF. The chain links TRBV7-2 to TRBJ2-2; a weak D match, TRBD2 (6 bases). There are 16 residues in the CDR3. V was trimmed by 2 bases and J by 6 bases, leaving 16 bases between them. CDR1 is SGHTA and CDR2 is FQGNSA in the germline V gene.

The J gene is TRBJ1-2, the V gene TRBV30; D uncertain. The germline gives CDR1 GTSNPN, CDR2 SVGIG (reference sequence). The CDR3 spans 12 residues. Trimming removed 2 bases at V and 4 bases at J, with 8 bases between. The CDR3 coding sequence is TGTGCCTGGAGTCGGGTGGGCTATGGCTACACCTTC. As protein: CAWSRVGYGYTF.

The V call is TRBV28, the J call TRBJ2-2; 10 bases match TRBD1. CDR3 length: 14 amino acids. V was pared by 3 bases and J by 9 bases, with 4 bases of the junction left unmatched. The germline V gene has CDR1 MDHEN and CDR2 SYDVKM. The CDR3 nucleotides read TGTGCCAGCAGTTTCCGGGACAGGGGTTGGGAGCTGTTTTTT. Protein product: CASSFRDRGWELFF.

This clone has only a few counts. The rearrangement links TRBV5-5 to TRBJ1-2; 8 bases agree with TRBD1. In germline, CDR1 is SGHKS, CDR2 YYEKEE (reference sequence). The CDR3 covers 16 residues. With 3 bases clipped from V and 8 bases from J, the junction kept 15 bases outside the gene matches. The CDR3 DNA sequence: TGTGCCAGCAGCTCCGATCTCGGACAGGGACGCGGGGGCTACACCTTC. Protein: CASSSDLGQGRGGYTF.

V usage is TRBV6-1 and J usage is TRBJ2-7; D possibly corresponds to TRBD1 (5 bases). Germline lookup yields CDR1 MNHNS and CDR2 SASEGT. The V gene lost 4 bases and the J gene lost 1 base, with 11 bases spanning the gap. The CDR3 is 14 amino acids. The DNA for the CDR3 is TGTGCCAGCAGTGTCCTAGGGGAATCCTACGAGCAGTACTTC. It translates to CASSVLGESYEQYF.

The chain carries TRBV27 and TRBJ2-1; 7 positions match TRBD2. Germline V CDR1 and CDR2: MNHEY, SMNVEV (reference sequence). V dropped 4 bases and J dropped 1; count of bases not matched to a gene: 7. This CDR3 has 16 amino acids. CDR3 bases: TGTGCCAGCAGTTGGGGGGGGGAGGTTTCCTACAATGAGCAGTTCTTC. It encodes CASSWGGEVSYNEQFF.

This chain joins TRBV10-1 and TRBJ1-2; D gene unclear. The CDR3 runs to 14 residues. V was pared by 0 bases and J by 5 bases, with 10 bases between. The germline gives CDR1 WNHNN, CDR2 SYGVQD (reference sequence). CDR3 in amino acids: CASSESADPYGYTF. The CDR3 nucleotides are TGCGCCAGCAGTGAGTCAGCGGACCCTTATGGCTACACCTTC.

The chain combines TRBV19 with TRBJ2-6; D might be TRBD2 (5 bases). This CDR3 contains 16 residues. The ends were cut back, 6 bases at V and 1 base at J, with 13 bases in the middle. CDR1 LNHDA and CDR2 SQIVND come from the germline V gene (reference sequence). CDR3 in amino acids: CASSLNGRSGANVLTF. The CDR3 DNA reads as TGTGCCAGTAGCCTAAATGGGAGATCTGGGGCCAACGTCCTGACTTTC.

This rearrangement joins TRBV6-7 to TRBJ2-5, with 14 bases lining up with TRBD2. TRBV6-7 is an ORF, with its function uncertain. V shed 5 bases, J shed 3 bases, and the junction held 5 bases outside the gene matches. This CDR3 has 16 residues. This CDR3 reads CASSGLAGGTKETQYF. CDR3 in DNA: TGTGCCAGCAGTGGACTAGCGGGGGGCACCAAAGAGACCCAGTACTTC.

This clone was counted a single time. The chain employs TRBV5-4 and TRBJ2-2; TRBD1 might be the D (5 bases). Germline V gene lookup returns CDR1 SGHNT and CDR2 YYREEE (reference sequence). Trimming removed 0 bases from V and 0 bases from J, with 6 bases in between. The CDR3 spans 15 residues. For the CDR3, the DNA is TGTGCCAGCAGCTTGGGCAGGGCGAACACCGGGGAGCTGTTTTTT. Its protein product is CASSLGRANTGELFF.

The chain employs TRBV6-6 and TRBJ2-1; 10 bases match TRBD2. Germline V gene sequence: CDR1 MNHNY, CDR2 SVGAGI (reference sequence). J gave up 8 bases and V 4 bases, and 11 bases lay outside the gene matches. The CDR3 sequence is 16 residues long. The CDR3 DNA sequence: TGTGCCAGCAGTTCCGGCTTAGCGGGGGGCACGGATGAGCAGTTCTTC. As protein: CASSSGLAGGTDEQFF.

There are a few counts of this clone. V is TRBV30 and J is TRBJ2-5, with 11 bases aligning to TRBD2. The length of the CDR3 is 15 residues. J gave up 4 bases and V 1 base, and 5 bases lay outside the gene matches. Germline loops: CDR1 GTSNPN, CDR2 SVGIG (reference sequence). CDR3 sequence reads: CAWSDGLAGGETQYF. The CDR3 nucleotides read TGTGCCTGGAGTGATGGGCTAGCGGGGGGAGAGACCCAGTACTTC.

The chain uses TRBV7-9 and TRBJ2-7; tentative D call: TRBD2 (5 bases). The CDR3 is 12 amino acids. Germline V gives CDR1 SEHNR, CDR2 FQNEAQ (reference sequence). Deletions cut 4 bases from V and 5 bases from J, with 9 bases between. CDR3 nucleotide sequence: TGTGCCAGCAGCTCGGACTGGAACGAGCAGTACTTC. Amino acids: CASSSDWNEQYF. Combining the CDR3 with reference TRBV7-9 and TRBJ2-7 gives the whole variable domain DTGVSQNPRHKITKRGQNVTFRCDPISEHNRLYWYRQTLGQGPEFLTYFQNEAQLEKSRLLSDRFSAERPKGSFSTLEIQRTEQGDSAMYLCASSSDWNEQYFGPGTRLTVT.

The chain couples TRBV4-2 to TRBJ2-5; possible D gene TRBD2, 7 bases. CDR3 size: 15 residues. Germline CDR1 LGHNA, CDR2 YNFKEQ. V gave up 4 bases and J gave up 5 bases, with 17 bases separating them. For the CDR3, the DNA is TGTGCCAGCAGCCCTTTGGGGGGGGGCAGGGAGACCCAGTACTTC. This gives the protein CASSPLGGGRETQYF.